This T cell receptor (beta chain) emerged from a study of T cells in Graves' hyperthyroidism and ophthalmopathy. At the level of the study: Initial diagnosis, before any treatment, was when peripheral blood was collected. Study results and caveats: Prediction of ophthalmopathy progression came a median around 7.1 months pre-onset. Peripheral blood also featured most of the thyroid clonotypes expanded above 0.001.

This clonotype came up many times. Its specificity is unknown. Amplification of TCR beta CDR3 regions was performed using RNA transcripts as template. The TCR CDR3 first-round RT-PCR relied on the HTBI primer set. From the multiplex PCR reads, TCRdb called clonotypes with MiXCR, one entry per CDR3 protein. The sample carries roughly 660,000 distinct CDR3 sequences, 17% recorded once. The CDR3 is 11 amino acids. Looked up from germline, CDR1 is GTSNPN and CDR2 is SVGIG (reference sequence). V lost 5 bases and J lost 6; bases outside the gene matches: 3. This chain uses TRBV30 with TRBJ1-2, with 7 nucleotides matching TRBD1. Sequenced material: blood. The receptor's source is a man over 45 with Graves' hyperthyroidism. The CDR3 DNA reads TGTGCCTGGGGAACAGGGGATGGCTACACCTTC. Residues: CAWGTGDGYTF.